The clone carrying this T cell receptor (beta chain) was seen a handful of times. The antigen is not known. These data originate in a study of read filtering for tumor transcriptome and immune sequencing. Across the study: Revised staging placed roughly 8 patients in R-ISS I, some 17 in II, 6 or 7 in III.

General study findings and limits: About four fifths of IR-seq clonotypes had a single read, yet these held approximately 3.7% of reads. IR-seq captured clonotypes deeper and more reliably than RNA-seq.

V dropped 4 bases and J dropped 4 bases, with 7 bases sitting between them. This CDR3 contains 12 residues. Germline assignment: CDR1 SGHRS and CDR2 YFSETQ. From roughly 0.4 ug of RNA, a library with molecular barcoded alpha/delta and beta/gamma adaptors was made. A single record per CDR3 protein comes from TCRdb applying MiXCR to the reads. This sample has over 50,000 distinct CDR3 sequences; approximately 18% occur once, and the top ten carry about a tenth. The sequence was obtained from a donor older than 35 with multiple myeloma. The chain joins TRBV5-1 to TRBJ2-3; D possibly corresponds to TRBD1 (6 bases). Material for sequencing was a population of CD138-negative cells sorted from bone marrow. The CDR3 nucleotides are TGCGCCAGCAGCCGGACAGCAGATACGCAGTATTTT. It translates to CASSRTADTQYF.